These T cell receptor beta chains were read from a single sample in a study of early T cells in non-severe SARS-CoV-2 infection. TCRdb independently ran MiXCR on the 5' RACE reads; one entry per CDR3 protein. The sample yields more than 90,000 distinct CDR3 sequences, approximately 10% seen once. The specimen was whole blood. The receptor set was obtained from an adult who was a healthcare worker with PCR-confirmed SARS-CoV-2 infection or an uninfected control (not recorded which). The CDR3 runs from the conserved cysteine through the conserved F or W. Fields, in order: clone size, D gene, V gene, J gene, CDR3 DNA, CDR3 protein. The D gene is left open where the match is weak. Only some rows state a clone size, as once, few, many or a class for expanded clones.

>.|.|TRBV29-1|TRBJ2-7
TGCAGCGTTGAAAACAGGGAGACCTACGAGCAGTACTTC
CSVENRETYEQYF
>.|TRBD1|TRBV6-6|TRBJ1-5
TGTGCCAGCAGCCCCCCCGGGACAGGGGTTCAGCCCCAGCATTTT
CASSPPGTGVQPQHF
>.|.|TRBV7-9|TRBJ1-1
TGTGCCAGCAGCTTCACAGGGAGGGTCGGTGAAGCTTTCTTT
CASSFTGRVGEAFF
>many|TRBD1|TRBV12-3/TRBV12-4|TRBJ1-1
TGTGCCAGCAGAACAGGGGCCGCCCAGTTGAACACTGAAGCTTTCTTT
CASRTGAAQLNTEAFF
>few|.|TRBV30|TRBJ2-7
TGTGCCTGGAGGATCTCCTACGAGCAGTACTTC
CAWRISYEQYF
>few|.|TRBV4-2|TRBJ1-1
TGTGCCAGCAGCCAGCTGGGCCCGAGGCAGGGATTCTGGAACACTGAAGCTTTCTTT
CASSQLGPRQGFWNTEAFF
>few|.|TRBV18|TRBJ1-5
TGTGCCAGCTCCACAGGGCCGGGGAATCAGCCCCAGCATTTT
CASSTGPGNQPQHF
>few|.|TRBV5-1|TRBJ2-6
TGCGCCAGCAGCCTAGCTATCTCTGGGGCCAACGTCCTGACTTTC
CASSLAISGANVLTF
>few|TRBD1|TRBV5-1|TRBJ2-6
TGCGCCAGCAGTGTGGACAGGAACTCTGGGGCCAACGTCCTGACTTTC
CASSVDRNSGANVLTF
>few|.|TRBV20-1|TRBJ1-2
TGCAGTGCTAGAGACGGGATTACAAATGGCTACACCTTC
CSARDGITNGYTF
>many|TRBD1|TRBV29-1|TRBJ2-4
TGCAGCGCTCTACCGGACAGGGGTGACATTCAGTACTTC
CSALPDRGDIQYF
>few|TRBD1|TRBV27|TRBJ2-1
TGTGCCAGCAGTTTACAAACAGGGGGCAATGAGCAGTTCTTC
CASSLQTGGNEQFF
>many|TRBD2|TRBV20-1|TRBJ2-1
TGCAGTGCTAGAGATAATGCTCTAGCGGGAGGGCCTTATGAGCAGTTCTTC
CSARDNALAGGPYEQFF
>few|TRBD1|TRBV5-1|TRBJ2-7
TGCGCCAGCAGCTGGGGACAGACCTACGAGCAGTACTTC
CASSWGQTYEQYF
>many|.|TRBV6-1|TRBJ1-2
TGTGCCAGCAGCACGATTATGAAGGCTAACTATGGCTACACCTTC
CASSTIMKANYGYTF
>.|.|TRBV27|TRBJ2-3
TGTGCCAGCAGTTTAGGACTACTCCTTACAGATACGCAGTATTTT
CASSLGLLLTDTQYF
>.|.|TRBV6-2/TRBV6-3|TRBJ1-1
TGTGCCAGCAGTGCCCTATCCGGGACGGGAGCTTTCTTT
CASSALSGTGAFF
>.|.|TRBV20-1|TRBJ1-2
TGCAGTGCGCAGGGAGGGTATGGCTACACCTTC
CSAQGGYGYTF
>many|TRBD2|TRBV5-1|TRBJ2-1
TGCGCCAGCAGCTTGGTAGCGGGGGGGCAAAATGAGCAGTTCTTC
CASSLVAGGQNEQFF
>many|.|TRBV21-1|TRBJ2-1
TGTGCCAGCAGCAAAGAGGGAGGGAGGGAGTCCTACAATGAGCAGTTCTTC
CASSKEGGRESYNEQFF
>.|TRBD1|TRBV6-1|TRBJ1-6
TGTGCCAGCAGTCTAAGGGACAGGGAGGGATCACCCCTCCACTTT
CASSLRDREGSPLHF
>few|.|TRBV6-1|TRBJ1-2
TGTGCCAGCATGAGAGGGGGGCACTATGGCTACACCTTC
CASMRGGHYGYTF
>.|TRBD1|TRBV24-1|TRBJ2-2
TGTGCCACCAGGGGACAGGGGGCGAGCGGGGAGCTGTTTTTT
CATRGQGASGELFF
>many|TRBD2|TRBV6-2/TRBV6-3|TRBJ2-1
TGTGCCAGCAGTGGGAGACTAGCGGTGCGAGGCTCCTACAATGAGCAGTTCTTC
CASSGRLAVRGSYNEQFF
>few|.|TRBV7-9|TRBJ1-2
TGTGCCAGCAGCTTAGATCCCAGGGGACCCTACACCTTC
CASSLDPRGPYTF
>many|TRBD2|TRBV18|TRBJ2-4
TGTGCCAGCTCACCAGGGACTAGCGGGCTCTCCGTCCTAGCCAAAAACATTCAGTACTTC
CASSPGTSGLSVLAKNIQYF
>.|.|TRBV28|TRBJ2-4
TGTGCCAGCAGTGAAAGACAGTTACGGGAAAACATTCAGTACTTC
CASSERQLRENIQYF